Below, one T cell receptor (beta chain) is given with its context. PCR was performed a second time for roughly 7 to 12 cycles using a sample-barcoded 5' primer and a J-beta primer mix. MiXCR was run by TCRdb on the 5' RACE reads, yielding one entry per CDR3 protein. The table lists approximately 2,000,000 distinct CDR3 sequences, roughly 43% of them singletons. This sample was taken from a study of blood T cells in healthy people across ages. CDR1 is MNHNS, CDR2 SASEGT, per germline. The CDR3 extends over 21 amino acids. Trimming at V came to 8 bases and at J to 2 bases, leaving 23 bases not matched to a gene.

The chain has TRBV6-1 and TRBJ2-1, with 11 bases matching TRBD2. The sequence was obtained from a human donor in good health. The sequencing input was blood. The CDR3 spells CASGKGVTSGNLLSPYNEQFF. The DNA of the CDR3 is TGTGCCAGCGGAAAAGGGGTGACTAGCGGGAACCTTTTATCACCCTACAATGAGCAGTTCTTC.